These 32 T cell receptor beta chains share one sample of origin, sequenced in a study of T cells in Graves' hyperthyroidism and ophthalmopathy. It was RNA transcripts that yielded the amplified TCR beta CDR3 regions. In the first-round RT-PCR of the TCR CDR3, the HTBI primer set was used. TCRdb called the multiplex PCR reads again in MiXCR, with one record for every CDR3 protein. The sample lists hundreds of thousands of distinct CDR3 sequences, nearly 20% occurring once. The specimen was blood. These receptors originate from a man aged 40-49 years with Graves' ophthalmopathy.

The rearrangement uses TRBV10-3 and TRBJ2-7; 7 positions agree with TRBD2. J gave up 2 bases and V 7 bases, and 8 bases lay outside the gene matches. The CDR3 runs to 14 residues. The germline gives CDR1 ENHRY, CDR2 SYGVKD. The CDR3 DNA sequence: TGTGCCATCAATACCGGGGGGTACCCCTACGAGCAGTACTTC. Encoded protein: CAINTGGYPYEQYF.

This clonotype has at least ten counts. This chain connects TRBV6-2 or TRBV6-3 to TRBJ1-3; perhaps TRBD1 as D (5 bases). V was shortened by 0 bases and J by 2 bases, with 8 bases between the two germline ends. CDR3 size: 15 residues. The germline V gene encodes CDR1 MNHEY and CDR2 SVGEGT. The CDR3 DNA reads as TGTGCCAGCAGTTACTCCAGACAGACTGGAAACACCATATATTTT. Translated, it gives CASSYSRQTGNTIYF.

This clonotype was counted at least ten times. CDR3 protein: CASSKEGTDTQYF. The CDR3 nucleotides are TGCGCCAGCAGCAAGGAGGGGACAGATACGCAGTATTTT. This chain links TRBV5-1 with TRBJ2-3, with D possibly TRBD2 on 6 matching bases. The germline CDR1 and CDR2 sequences are SGHRS and YFSETQ. Trimming removed 4 bases from V and 3 bases from J, with 9 bases in between. The CDR3 has 13 amino acids.

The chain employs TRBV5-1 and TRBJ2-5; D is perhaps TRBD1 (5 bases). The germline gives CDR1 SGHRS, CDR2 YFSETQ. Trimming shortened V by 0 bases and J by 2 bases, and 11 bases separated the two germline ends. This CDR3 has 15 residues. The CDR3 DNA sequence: TGCGCCAGCAGCTTGGCTGGGGCACCTCAAGAGACCCAGTACTTC. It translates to CASSLAGAPQETQYF.

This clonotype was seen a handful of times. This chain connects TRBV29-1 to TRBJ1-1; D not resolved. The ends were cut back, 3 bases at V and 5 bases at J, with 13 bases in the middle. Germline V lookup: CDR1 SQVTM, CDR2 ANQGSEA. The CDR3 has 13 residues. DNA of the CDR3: TGCAGCGTTGAGTGGGCGACAACGACTGAAGCTTTCTTT. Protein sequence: CSVEWATTTEAFF.

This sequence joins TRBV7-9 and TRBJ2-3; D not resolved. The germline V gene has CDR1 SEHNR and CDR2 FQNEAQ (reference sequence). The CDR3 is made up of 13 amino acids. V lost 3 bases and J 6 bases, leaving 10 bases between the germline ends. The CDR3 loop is CASSFVERDTQYF. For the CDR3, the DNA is TGTGCCAGCAGCTTCGTGGAACGGGATACGCAGTATTTT.

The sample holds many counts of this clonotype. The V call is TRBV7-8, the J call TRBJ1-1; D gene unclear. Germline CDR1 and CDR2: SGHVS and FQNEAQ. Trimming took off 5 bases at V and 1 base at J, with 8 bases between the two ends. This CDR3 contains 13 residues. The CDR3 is CASSGSENTEAFF. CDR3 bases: TGTGCCAGCAGCGGGAGCGAGAACACTGAAGCTTTCTTT.

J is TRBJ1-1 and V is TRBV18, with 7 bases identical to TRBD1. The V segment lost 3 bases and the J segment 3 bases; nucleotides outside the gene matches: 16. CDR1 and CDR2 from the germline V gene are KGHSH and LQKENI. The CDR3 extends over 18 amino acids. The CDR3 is CASSPGGTAYVVDTEAFF. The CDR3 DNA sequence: TGTGCCAGCTCACCGGGGGGGACAGCATATGTCGTGGACACTGAAGCTTTCTTT.

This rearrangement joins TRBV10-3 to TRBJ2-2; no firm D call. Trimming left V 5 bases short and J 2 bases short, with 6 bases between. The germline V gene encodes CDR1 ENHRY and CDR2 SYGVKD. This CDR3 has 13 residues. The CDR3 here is CAISFGNTGELFF. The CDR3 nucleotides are TGTGCCATCAGTTTCGGTAACACCGGGGAGCTGTTTTTT.

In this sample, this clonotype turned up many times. The CDR3, as DNA: TGCGCCAGCAGCTTCGGTAGCGGGGGTGGCACAGATACGCAGTATTTT. Protein sequence: CASSFGSGGGTDTQYF. This rearrangement joins TRBV5-1 to TRBJ2-3; 9 bases are shared with TRBD2. Per the germline V gene, CDR1 is SGHRS and CDR2 is YFSETQ. After removal of 2 bases from V and 1 base from J, the junction contained 5 bases not matched to a gene. The CDR3 extends over 16 amino acids.

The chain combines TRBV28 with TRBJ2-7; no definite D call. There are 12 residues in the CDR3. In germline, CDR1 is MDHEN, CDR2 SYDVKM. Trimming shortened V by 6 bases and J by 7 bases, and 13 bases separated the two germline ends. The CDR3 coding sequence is TGTGCCAGCAGCTTCCGGGCCGGGGAGCAGTACTTC. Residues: CASSFRAGEQYF.

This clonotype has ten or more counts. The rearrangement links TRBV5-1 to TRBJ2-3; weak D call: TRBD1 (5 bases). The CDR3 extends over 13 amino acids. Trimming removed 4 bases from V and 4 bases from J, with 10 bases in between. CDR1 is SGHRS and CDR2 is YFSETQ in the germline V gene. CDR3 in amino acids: CASSPRVPDTQYF. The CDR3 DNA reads TGCGCCAGCAGCCCCAGGGTTCCAGATACGCAGTATTTT. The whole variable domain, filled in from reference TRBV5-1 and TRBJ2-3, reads KAGVTQTPRYLIKTRGQQVTLSCSPISGHRSVSWYQQTPGQGLQFLFEYFSETQRNKGNFPGRFSGRQFSNSRSEMNVSTLELGDSALYLCASSPRVPDTQYFGPGTRLTVL.

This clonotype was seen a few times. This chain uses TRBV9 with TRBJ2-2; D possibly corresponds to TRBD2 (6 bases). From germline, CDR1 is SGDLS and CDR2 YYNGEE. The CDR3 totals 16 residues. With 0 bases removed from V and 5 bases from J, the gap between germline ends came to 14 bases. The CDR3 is CASSVGYLEGTGELFF. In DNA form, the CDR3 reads TGTGCCAGCAGCGTAGGTTACCTGGAGGGGACCGGGGAGCTGTTTTTT.

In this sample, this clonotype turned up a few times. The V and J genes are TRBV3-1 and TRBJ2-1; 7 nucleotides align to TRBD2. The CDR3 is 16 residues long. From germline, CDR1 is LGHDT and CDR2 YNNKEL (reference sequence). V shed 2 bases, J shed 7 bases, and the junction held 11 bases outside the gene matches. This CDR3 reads CASSQNTGGSRNEQFF. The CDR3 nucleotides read TGTGCCAGCAGCCAAAATACGGGGGGATCAAGGAATGAGCAGTTCTTC.

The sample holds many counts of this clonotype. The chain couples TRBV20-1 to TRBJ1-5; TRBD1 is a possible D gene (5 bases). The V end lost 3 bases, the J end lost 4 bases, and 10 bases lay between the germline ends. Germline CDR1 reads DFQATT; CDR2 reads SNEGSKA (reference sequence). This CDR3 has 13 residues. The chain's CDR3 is CSASRDWNQPQHF. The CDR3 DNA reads TGCAGTGCTAGCAGGGATTGGAATCAGCCCCAGCATTTT.

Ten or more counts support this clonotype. The CDR3 sequence: CATSDPGHRTDTQYF. In nucleotides, the CDR3 is TGTGCCACCAGTGATCCGGGACACCGCACAGATACGCAGTATTTT. This sequence joins TRBV24-1 and TRBJ2-3; possible D gene TRBD1, 6 bases. V was cut by 3 bases and J by 1 base, with 10 bases left in between. Germline CDR1 and CDR2: KGHDR and SFDVKD. The CDR3 has 15 amino acids.

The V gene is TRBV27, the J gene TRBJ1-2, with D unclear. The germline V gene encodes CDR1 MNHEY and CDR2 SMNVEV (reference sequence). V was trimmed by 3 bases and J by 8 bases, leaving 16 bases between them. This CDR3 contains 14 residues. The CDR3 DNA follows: TGTGCCAGCAGTTTTCTTGGGGTGCGAGGCGGCTACACCTTC. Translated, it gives CASSFLGVRGGYTF.

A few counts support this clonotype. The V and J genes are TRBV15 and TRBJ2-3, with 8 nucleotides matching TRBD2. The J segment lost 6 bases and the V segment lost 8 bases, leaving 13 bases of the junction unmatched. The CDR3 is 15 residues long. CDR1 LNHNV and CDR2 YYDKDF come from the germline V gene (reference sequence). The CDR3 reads CATGRAGAGRDTQYF. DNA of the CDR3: TGTGCCACCGGGCGAGCGGGGGCGGGGAGGGATACGCAGTATTTT.

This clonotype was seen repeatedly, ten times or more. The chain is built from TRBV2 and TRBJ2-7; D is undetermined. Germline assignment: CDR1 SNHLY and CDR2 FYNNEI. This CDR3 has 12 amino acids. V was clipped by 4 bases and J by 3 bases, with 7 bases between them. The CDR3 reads CASSGLIYEQYF. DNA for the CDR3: TGTGCCAGCAGTGGACTGATCTACGAGCAGTACTTC.

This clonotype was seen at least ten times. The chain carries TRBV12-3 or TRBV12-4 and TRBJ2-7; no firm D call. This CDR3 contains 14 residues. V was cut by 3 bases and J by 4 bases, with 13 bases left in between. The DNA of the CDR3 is TGTGCCAGCAGTTTCAGGTTCAGGTCGTACGAGCAGTACTTC. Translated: CASSFRFRSYEQYF.

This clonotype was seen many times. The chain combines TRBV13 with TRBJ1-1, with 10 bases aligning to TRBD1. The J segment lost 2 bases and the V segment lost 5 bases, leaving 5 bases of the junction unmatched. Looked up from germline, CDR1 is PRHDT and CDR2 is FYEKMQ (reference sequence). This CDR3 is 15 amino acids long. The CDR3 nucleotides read TGTGCCAGCAGCCCCTGGGACAGGGGAAACACTGAAGCTTTCTTT. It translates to CASSPWDRGNTEAFF.

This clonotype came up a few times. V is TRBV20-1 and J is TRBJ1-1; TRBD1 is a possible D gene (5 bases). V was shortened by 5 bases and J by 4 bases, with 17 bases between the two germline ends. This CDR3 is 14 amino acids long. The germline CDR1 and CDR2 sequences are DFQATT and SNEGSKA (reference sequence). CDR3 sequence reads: CSAVDPRGGTEAFF. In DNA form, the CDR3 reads TGCAGTGCTGTGGACCCCCGGGGGGGCACTGAAGCTTTCTTT.

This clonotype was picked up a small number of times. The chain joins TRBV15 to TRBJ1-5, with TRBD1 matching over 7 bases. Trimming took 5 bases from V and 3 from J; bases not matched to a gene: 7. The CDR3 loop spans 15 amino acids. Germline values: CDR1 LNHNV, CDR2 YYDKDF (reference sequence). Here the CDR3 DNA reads TGTGCCACCAGCTGGGAACAGGGGACCAATCAGCCCCAGCATTTT. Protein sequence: CATSWEQGTNQPQHF. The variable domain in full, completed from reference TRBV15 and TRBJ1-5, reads DAMVIQNPRYQVTQFGKPVTLSCSQTLNHNVMYWYQQKSSQAPKLLFHYYDKDFNNEADTPDNFQSRRPNTSFCFLDIRSPGLGDTAMYLCATSWEQGTNQPQHFGDGTRLSIL.

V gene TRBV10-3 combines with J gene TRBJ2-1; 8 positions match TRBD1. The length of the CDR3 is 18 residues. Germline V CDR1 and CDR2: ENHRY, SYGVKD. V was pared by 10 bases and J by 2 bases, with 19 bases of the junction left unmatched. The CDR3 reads CATSGGIERRSAYNEQFF. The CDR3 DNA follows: TGTGCCACTTCAGGGGGCATCGAACGGAGGTCGGCCTACAATGAGCAGTTCTTC.

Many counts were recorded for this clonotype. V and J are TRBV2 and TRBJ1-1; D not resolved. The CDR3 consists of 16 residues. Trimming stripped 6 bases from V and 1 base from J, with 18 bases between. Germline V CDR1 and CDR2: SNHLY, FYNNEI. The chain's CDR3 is CASRWLEGARNTEAFF. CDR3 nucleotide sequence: TGTGCCAGCAGGTGGCTAGAGGGAGCTAGGAACACTGAAGCTTTCTTT.

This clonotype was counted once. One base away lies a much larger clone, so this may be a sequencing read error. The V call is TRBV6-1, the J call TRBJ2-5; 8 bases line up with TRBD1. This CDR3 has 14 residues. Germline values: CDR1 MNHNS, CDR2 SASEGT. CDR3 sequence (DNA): TGTGCCGGCAGTGATGCAGGGGGCAGGGTGACCCAGTACTTC. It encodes CAGSDAGGRVTQYF.

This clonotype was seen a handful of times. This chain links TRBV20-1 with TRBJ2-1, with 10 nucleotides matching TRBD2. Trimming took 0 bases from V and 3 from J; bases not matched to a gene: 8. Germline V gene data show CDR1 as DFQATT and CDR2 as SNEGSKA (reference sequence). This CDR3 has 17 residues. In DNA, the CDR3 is TGCAGTGCTAGAGATCTGTTAGCGGGAGGACGCTACAATGAGCAGTTCTTC. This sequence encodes CSARDLLAGGRYNEQFF.

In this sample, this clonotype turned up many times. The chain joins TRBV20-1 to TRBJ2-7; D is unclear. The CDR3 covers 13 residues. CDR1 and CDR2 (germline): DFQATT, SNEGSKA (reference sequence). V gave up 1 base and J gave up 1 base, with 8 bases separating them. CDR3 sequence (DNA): TGCAGTGCTAGAGTCGCGGAGTCCTACGAGCAGTACTTC. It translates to CSARVAESYEQYF.

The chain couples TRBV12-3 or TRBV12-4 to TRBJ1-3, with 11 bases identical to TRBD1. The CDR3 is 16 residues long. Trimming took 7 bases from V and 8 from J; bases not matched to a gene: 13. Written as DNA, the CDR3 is TGTGCCAGCAATGATTGGGACAGGGGGTTTGGGCACACCATATATTTT. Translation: CASNDWDRGFGHTIYF.

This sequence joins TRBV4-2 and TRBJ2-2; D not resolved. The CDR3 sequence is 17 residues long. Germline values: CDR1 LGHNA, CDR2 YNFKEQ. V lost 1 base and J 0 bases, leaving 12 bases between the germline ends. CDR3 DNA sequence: TGTGCCAGCAGCCAAGGCAGGTGGCCCGCGAACACCGGGGAGCTGTTTTTT. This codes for CASSQGRWPANTGELFF.

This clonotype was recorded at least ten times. This CDR3 reads CASSYSRDSGGVQETQYF. CDR3 sequence (DNA): TGTGCCAGCAGTTACTCGAGGGACTCCGGAGGGGTTCAAGAGACCCAGTACTTC. The gene calls are TRBV6-2 or TRBV6-3 and TRBJ2-5, with D possibly TRBD2 on 6 matching bases. Trimming shortened V by 0 bases and J by 2 bases, and 19 bases separated the two germline ends. Germline V gene data show CDR1 as MNHEY and CDR2 as SVGEGT. The CDR3 runs 18 residues.

The CDR3 nucleotides read TGTGCCATCAGTGGCCGGGACAAACCTACCGGGGAGCTGTTTTTT. Translated, it gives CAISGRDKPTGELFF. The V gene is TRBV10-3, the J gene TRBJ2-2; tentatively, D is TRBD1 (6 bases). The CDR3 totals 15 residues. CDR1 and CDR2 (germline): ENHRY, SYGVKD. The V and J ends lost 4 bases and 5 bases respectively, with 14 bases between them.